This T cell receptor (beta chain) was recorded in a study of cytomegalovirus exposure and HLA in healthy donors. As for this clone: Its antigen remains unidentified.

The protocol was immunoSEQ multiplex PCR, while the TCRdb copy is restricted to in-frame clones and leaves out a portion. The sample records under 200,000 clones, roughly 89% being singletons. The study, taken as a whole, reports: Through in vitro validation, three CMV-associated chains were shown to be specific for CMV antigens.

In germline, CDR1 is SGHRS, CDR2 YFSETQ. The germline V and J ends were trimmed by 0 bases and 0 bases, with 10 bases remaining between them. The CDR3 runs to 15 residues. The source of this sequence is a man younger than 30 in good health and CMV-seropositive. Sequenced sample: PBMCs. V usage is TRBV5-1 and J usage is TRBJ2-7, with D perhaps TRBD2 (6 bases). In nucleotides, the CDR3 is TGCGCCAGCAGCTTGGGCGGGGATAGCTCCTACGAGCAGTACTTC. Translation: CASSLGGDSSYEQYF. The full variable domain, in which reference TRBV5-1 and TRBJ2-7 provide the parts outside the CDR3, is KAGVTQTPRYLIKTRGQQVTLSCSPISGHRSVSWYQQTPGQGLQFLFEYFSETQRNKGNFPGRFSGRQFSNSRSEMNVSTLELGDSALYLCASSLGGDSSYEQYFGPGTRLTVT.